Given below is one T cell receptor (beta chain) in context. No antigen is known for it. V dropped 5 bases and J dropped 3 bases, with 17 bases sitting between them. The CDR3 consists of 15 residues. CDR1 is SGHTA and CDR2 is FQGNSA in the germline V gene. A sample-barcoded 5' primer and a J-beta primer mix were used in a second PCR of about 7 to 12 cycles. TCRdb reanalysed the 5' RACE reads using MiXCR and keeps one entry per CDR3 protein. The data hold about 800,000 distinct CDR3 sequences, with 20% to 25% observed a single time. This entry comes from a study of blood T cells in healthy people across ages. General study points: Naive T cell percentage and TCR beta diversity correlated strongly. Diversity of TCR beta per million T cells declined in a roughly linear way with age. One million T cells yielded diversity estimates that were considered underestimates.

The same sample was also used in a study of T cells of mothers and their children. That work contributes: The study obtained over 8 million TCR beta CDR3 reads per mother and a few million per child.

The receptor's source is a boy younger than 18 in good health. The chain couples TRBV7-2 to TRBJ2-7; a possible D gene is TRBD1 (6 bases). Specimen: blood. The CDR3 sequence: CASSQGSGANYEQYF. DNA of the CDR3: TGTGCCAGCAGCCAGGGGTCAGGGGCCAACTACGAGCAGTACTTC.